This T cell receptor beta chain was obtained from a study of regulatory T cells in long-lasting Graves disease (TCRdb year 2021). Looking at the study overall: Patients with newly diagnosed Graves' disease had been on antithyroid drugs for under 3 months. Patients with persistent Graves' disease were compared with patients with newly diagnosed Graves' disease using TCR sequencing and RNA sequencing of peripheral blood. The study took place in China and was registered as a clinical trial. A total of around 35 samples underwent TCR sequencing, from roughly 13 patients with persistent Graves' disease and roughly 20 patients with newly diagnosed Graves' disease.

Interpreted using the paper, the time point label stands for: newly diagnosed GD, antithyroid drugs for less than 3 months. For both TCR sequencing and RNA sequencing, RNA was extracted from PBMCs using TRIzol. The diagnosis of Graves' disease followed American Thyroid Association guidelines. Recruitment of patients was carried out at an endocrinology department in Xi'an, China. Each patient gave around 9.2 milliliters of peripheral blood, collected in an EDTA anticoagulant tube. Ficoll Paque Plus density gradient separation was used to isolate PBMCs, and no additional T cell sorting was done. An Agilent 2100 Bioanalyzer and agarose gel were used to check RNA quality, and a NanoDrop 2000 was used to measure RNA concentration. What the work shows at the level of the full study, not this receptor alone: Patients with persistent disease shared more public clonotypes (about 2,900) than newly diagnosed patients did (more than 900). Sequencing and analysis were limited to the TCR beta chain. The authors noted that the small sample size was a limitation that may lower accuracy. Persistent Graves' disease patients showed lower TCR Shannon entropy and fewer highly expanded clones than newly diagnosed patients, suggesting clonal expansion. TRBV28, TRBJ1-2 and TRBJ2-5 were preferentially used in persistent disease, while TRBV20-1 and TRBJ2-1 were favored in newly diagnosed disease. Because the primary lesion, thyroid tissue, could not be accessed, the study looked at peripheral blood alone.

Remarks on this clonotype: Its antigen is still unknown. No base quality information exists; no much larger clone differs at one position.

Preparation of the library involved multiplex PCR. The sequencer was an Illumina HiSeq 4000. TCR beta libraries were built with iRepertoire HTBI primers and Arm-PCR amplification of CDR3 regions. Before sequencing, the PCR products went through gel purification. The study's own analysis went as follows. Gene usage analysis of CDR3 amino acid clonotypes relied on the roughly 60 TRBV and 12 to 15 TRBJ segments identified across samples. COPE and FqMerger were used to merge filtered high-quality paired reads into contigs. BLAST was used to align contigs to IMGT TRBV, TRBD and TRBJ reference genes, and CDR3 was defined according to IMGT. Clonotypes above 0.1% frequency were classified as highly expanded clones. Repertoire diversity was measured by Shannon entropy, and V-J evenness by the Gini coefficient. A clonotype was considered public if more than one individual shared it. Using fastp at Q25 and MiXCR, TCRdb reprocessed the public reads and kept productive beta chains. All rows with the same CDR3 protein become a single entry with the most common DNA and genes. These V and J calls derive from TCRdb rather than the authors' analysis. The sample contains 250,000 to 300,000 distinct CDR3 sequences, 15% to 20% of them found a single time. The biggest ten clones account for 14% of the sample.

V is clipped by 2 bases and J by 7 bases, and the sequence between their germline boundaries is 13 bases long. According to the germline V gene, CDR1 reads SGHVS and CDR2 reads FNYEAQ. Spanning cysteine to phenylalanine, the CDR3 consists of 14 amino acids. Only CDR3 DNA is held: 42 bases, read in frame from base 1. The sample was also reused in another study, on T cells in Graves' hyperthyroidism and ophthalmopathy. Per the second study: Stable Graves' hyperthyroidism was defined as the absence of progression to ophthalmopathy over 18 months of follow-up. Hyperthyroidism patients were aged 18 to 65 years and newly diagnosed, with disease duration of less than 2 months. Patients with uncontrolled infections, other autoimmune diseases, pregnancy or lactation were excluded. Diagnoses relied on clinical symptoms, serum thyroxine and TRAb, thyroid ultrasound and orbital computed tomography. A first-round RT-PCR of the TCR CDR3 used the HTBI primer set with the Qiagen OneStep RT-PCR kit. Most expanded thyroid clonotypes (frequency above 0.001) were also detected in blood, suggesting blood repertoires may reflect thyroid immune responses. A model built on a 13 V-J signature distinguished ophthalmopathy from stable hyperthyroidism, reaching 87.88% sensitivity and 81.08% specificity in cross-validation and 80%/75% in testing. In validation, the model predicted progression to ophthalmopathy a median of roughly 6.5 months before onset, with approximately 70% sensitivity and almost 75% specificity. To identify TCR V-J signatures that set the groups apart, the researchers used a discovery cohort of about a hundred patients, made up of approximately 43 with Graves' ophthalmopathy and some 60 with stable Graves' hyperthyroidism. An independent validation cohort of 18 to 20 hyperthyroidism patients and about 16 patients who later progressed to ophthalmopathy tested prospective prediction of ophthalmopathy. The approximately 90 discovery patients were randomly split 7:3 into training and test sets. In addition, the study compared T-cell repertoires in thyroid tissue and in blood from roughly 6 Graves' hyperthyroidism patients. After sampling, hyperthyroidism patients received methimazole starting at 30 mg daily, and ophthalmopathy patients received high-dose intravenous methylprednisolone. Libraries were constructed in a second round of multiplex PCR, after which size selection and purification were carried out. The libraries were sequenced on an Illumina HiSeq2000 using paired-end 100 bp reads. SOAPnuke was used to process the raw data, throwing out any read that contained adapters or uncalled bases, had a mean Phred below 15, or lacked an exact constant-primer or identifier match. COPE v1.2.5 was used to merge the high-quality paired reads, and each unique nucleotide sequence was defined as a clonotype. MiTCR v1.1 was used to align clonotypes to the IMGT TRBV, TRBD and TRBJ reference segments. The analysis was restricted to V-J combinations with a frequency above 0.0001, which together covered about 99% of the repertoires. The TCS score was defined as F50 (clonal expansion) divided by E x V (chaos), with BLOSUM62-based TCRdist calculated between CDR3 peptides within each V-J. Welch's t-statistics and random forest reduced roughly 500 V-J features to roughly 13, which were used in a naive Bayes classifier (R e1071). No statistical method was used to fix the sample size in advance, and group allocation was not hidden from the investigators. The paper describes TCR Vbeta CDR3 sequencing of 135 peripheral blood samples, made up of 43 ophthalmopathy patients, around 78 hyperthyroidism patients and around 17 progressor patients.

This chain is built from TRBV7-6 and TRBJ2-3; the D segment might be TRBD1 or TRBD2, since each matches 6 bases. Source: peripheral blood mononuclear cells (PBMCs), taken at new diagnosis, from a patient treated with antithyroid drugs. This sequence was found in a woman in her twenties or thirties with Graves disease. Donor details come from another sample of the same person, matched by shared clones. The DNA sequence is given as TGTGCCAGCAGCTTATTAGGGGGGCCGAATACGCAGTATTTT. It translates as CASSLLGGPNTQYF.